This T cell receptor beta chain was found in a study of blood T cells in healthy people across ages. The CDR3 spans 11 residues. Losses at the gene ends were 10 bases for V and 2 bases for J; bases not matched to a gene: 1. Germline V gene lookup returns CDR1 MDHEN and CDR2 SYDVKM. Per sample, extraction of total RNA gave at least 5.5 micrograms in every case. Study-wide findings and caveats: Age showed a roughly linear inverse relationship with TCR beta diversity per million T cells. In the absence of known donor CMV status, changes in expanded clonotypes were possibly confounded.

This clonotype was counted many times. Its target is not known. Primed by a sample-barcoded 5' primer and a J-beta primer mix, a second PCR proceeded for roughly 7 to 11 cycles. TCRdb redid the calling of the 5' RACE reads with MiXCR, one entry per CDR3 protein. The table has 1.5 million to 2 million distinct CDR3 sequences, over 25% seen once. Sequenced: blood. The sequence was obtained from a woman in her 30s in good health. The V and J genes are TRBV28 and TRBJ2-7, with TRBD1 matching over 8 bases. CDR3 residues: CATQGAYEQYF. The CDR3 nucleotides read TGTGCCACACAGGGGGCCTACGAGCAGTACTTC.